This TCR beta chain originates from a study of blood T cell repertoires in COVID-19. On the study more broadly: COVID-19 samples collected from the United States, Italy and Spain covered acute and convalescent phases. PBMCs, B-cell-depleted T cells, or T cells were the source of the cDNA or gDNA that made up the material.

The CDR3 runs to 14 residues. The J segment lost 4 bases and the V segment lost 3 bases, leaving 2 bases of the junction unmatched. CDR1 and CDR2 from the germline V gene are SGHTA and FQGNSA. Per the original methods: From reference gene primer amplification, estimates of nucleated cell counts were derived. Profiled with immunoSEQ multiplex PCR; TCRdb holds only in-frame clones, not every one. D and trimming were read from the DNA, whereas the V and J calls and clone size are those reported in that table. The sample lists around 140,000 clones, 60% to 80% occurring once. The receptor comes from a woman between 65 and 79 years old with acute or convalescent COVID-19. Sequencing was done on a sample of peripheral blood. The rearrangement joins TRBV7-2 to TRBJ2-1; 8 bases align to TRBD2. The CDR3, as DNA: TGTGCCAGCAGCTTCCGGGGGGGATACAATGAGCAGTTCTTC. As protein: CASSFRGGYNEQFF.